These T cell receptor beta chains were read from a single sample in a study of tissue T cells after allogeneic stem cell transplantation. Data came from immunoSEQ multiplex PCR; TCRdb stores just in-frame clones and leaves some out. The sample carries 5,000 to 6,500 clones, just under 70% recorded once. The sequenced sample was tissue from the stomach, obtained at autopsy. These receptors originate from a woman aged 18 to 55 with breast cancer. CDR3s include the opening cysteine and the closing phenylalanine or tryptophan.

TRBV4-3	TRBJ2-3	CASSQELARGTDTQYF
TRBV9	TRBJ1-4	CASSVAWGATNEKLFF
TRBV12-3/TRBV12-4	TRBJ1-4	CASSFSWDEKLFF
TRBV6-2/TRBV6-3	TRBJ1-2	CASSSIQGGGYTF
TRBV4-3	TRBJ2-3	CASSQELSGSWADTQYF
TRBV7-2	TRBJ2-3	CASRPRSSLMLDTQYF
TRBV6-6	TRBJ1-3	CASSGTGQHSGNTIYF
TRBV5-8	TRBJ2-1	CASSLPSGSNYEQFF
TRBV7-2	TRBJ1-5	CASSLAGRSDPQHF
TRBV6-5	TRBJ1-2	CASSYGQGASYTF
TRBV5-1	TRBJ1-2	CASSRYEGGAIGYTF
TRBV28	TRBJ1-3	CASSLLDRGGNTIYF
TRBV5-4	TRBJ2-3	CASTAGRASTDTQYF
TRBV7-8	TRBJ1-2	CASSLGETGLGYGYTF
TRBV5-1	TRBJ1-2	CASREDGNYGYTF
TRBV28	TRBJ2-7	CASSWGEPYEQYF
TRBV27	TRBJ2-3	CASSLYRRGSTDTQYF
TRBV19	TRBJ1-1	CASSIPDSVPEAFF
TRBV5-6	TRBJ1-3	CASRVQGGPGNTIYF
TRBV30	TRBJ1-1	CASDRGNTEAFF
TRBV5-1	TRBJ2-7	CASSFAGTGGYGEQYF
TRBV27	TRBJ2-3	CASYVMGTSVRTDTQYF